The 16 T cell receptor beta chains in this list originate from one sample, sequenced in a study of T-cell memory formation after mild COVID-19. Using its own MiXCR run on the 5' RACE reads, TCRdb lists one record per CDR3 protein. The data hold some 410,000 distinct CDR3 sequences, with about a quarter observed a single time. Sequenced: PBMCs or a T cell subset sorted from them (not recorded which). These receptors all stem from an adult woman who had mild COVID-19 (a few samples of this study predate the infection). Cell type and time point are not known.

CDR3 loop: CASSQDRTLNTEAFF. The CDR3 region has the DNA TGCGCCAGCAGCCAAGACAGAACCTTGAACACTGAAGCTTTCTTT. The chain employs TRBV4-1 and TRBJ1-1; the D is unclear. The V gene lost 0 bases and the J gene lost 0 bases, with 8 bases spanning the gap. Germline V lookup: CDR1 MGHRA, CDR2 YSYEKL. The CDR3 contains 15 residues.

This clonotype turned up a few times. Here the CDR3 reads CASSASGGRYNEQFF. CDR3 DNA: TGTGCCAGCTCGGCGAGCGGGGGGCGTTACAATGAGCAGTTCTTC. The chain couples TRBV18 to TRBJ2-1, with 9 bases fitting TRBD2. Germline values: CDR1 KGHSH, CDR2 LQKENI. This CDR3 is built from 15 residues. J lost 4 bases, V lost 6 bases, and 7 bases had no gene match.

This clonotype has only a few counts. The V gene is TRBV12-3 or TRBV12-4, the J gene TRBJ1-1; D is possibly TRBD1 (6 bases). This CDR3 is built from 14 residues. The V end lost 5 bases, the J end lost 5 bases, and 15 bases lay between the germline ends. The CDR3 sequence is CASSEKQGETEAFF. In DNA, the CDR3 is TGTGCCAGCAGTGAGAAACAGGGAGAAACTGAAGCTTTCTTT.

The J gene is TRBJ2-3, the V gene TRBV20-1; tentative D call: TRBD1 (6 bases). The germline V gene encodes CDR1 DFQATT and CDR2 SNEGSKA (reference sequence). The CDR3 contains 15 residues. The germline V and J ends were trimmed by 3 bases and 2 bases, with 15 bases remaining between them. The CDR3 reads CSASGGSGATDTQYF. CDR3 bases: TGCAGTGCTAGCGGCGGGTCAGGGGCCACAGATACGCAGTATTTT.

This clonotype was counted only a few times. The chain carries TRBV12-3 or TRBV12-4 and TRBJ1-2; D unclear. The germline V and J ends were trimmed by 5 bases and 4 bases, with 8 bases remaining between them. The CDR3 runs to 12 residues. CDR3 region: CASSKGGYGYTF. The CDR3 DNA sequence: TGTGCCAGCAGTAAGGGAGGCTATGGCTACACCTTC.

This clonotype came up once. The rearrangement joins TRBV14 to TRBJ1-3; D possibly corresponds to TRBD1 (6 bases). The V and J ends lost 1 base and 0 bases respectively, with 16 bases between them. The CDR3 consists of 18 residues. Germline CDR1 and CDR2: SGHDN and FVKESK. For the CDR3, the DNA is TGTGCCAGCAGCCAAGCGGGGCACTCAGGGGCCTCTGGAAACACCATATATTTT. Amino acid sequence: CASSQAGHSGASGNTIYF.

Only a few counts were recorded for this clonotype. The CDR3 coding sequence is TGCGCCAGCAGCTCCTGGGGATCAGATACGCAGTATTTT. This encodes CASSSWGSDTQYF. This sequence joins TRBV5-1 and TRBJ2-3, with D unclear. The CDR3 spans 13 residues. V shed 3 bases and J shed 4 bases, with 9 bases lying between them. Per the germline V gene, CDR1 is SGHRS and CDR2 is YFSETQ. Drawing the rest from reference TRBV5-1 and TRBJ2-3, the complete variable domain is KAGVTQTPRYLIKTRGQQVTLSCSPISGHRSVSWYQQTPGQGLQFLFEYFSETQRNKGNFPGRFSGRQFSNSRSEMNVSTLELGDSALYLCASSSWGSDTQYFGPGTRLTVL.

The V call is TRBV6-6, the J call TRBJ1-3, with D hard to call. This CDR3 contains 13 residues. Germline assignment: CDR1 MNHNY and CDR2 SVGAGI (reference sequence). Trimming removed 7 bases from V and 0 bases from J, with 7 bases in between. CDR3 residues: CASIPASGNTIYF. CDR3 nucleotide sequence: TGTGCCAGCATCCCCGCCTCTGGAAACACCATATATTTT.

V usage is TRBV10-1 and J usage is TRBJ1-6; possibly TRBD1 for D (5 bases). Trimming shortened V by 7 bases and J by 8 bases, and 18 bases separated the two germline ends. The germline V gene has CDR1 WNHNN and CDR2 SYGVQD (reference sequence). This CDR3 contains 15 residues. Written as DNA, the CDR3 is TGCGCCAGCAAGCAGGGTTTTCCGTCTGATTCACCCCTCCACTTT. Translated, it gives CASKQGFPSDSPLHF.

This clonotype has more than one count but fewer than ten. CDR3 protein: CASSSGTGNSEQYF. CDR3 DNA: TGTGCCAGCAGTTCCGGGACAGGGAATAGCGAGCAGTACTTC. This chain links TRBV12-3 or TRBV12-4 with TRBJ2-7; TRBD1 matches 9 bases. The CDR3 contains 14 residues. Losses at the gene ends were 4 bases for V and 6 bases for J; bases not matched to a gene: 7.

The chain carries TRBV5-4 and TRBJ2-7; D possibly corresponds to TRBD1 (6 bases). This CDR3 is 15 amino acids long. Trimming left V 3 bases short and J 5 bases short, with 18 bases between. The germline V gene has CDR1 SGHNT and CDR2 YYREEE (reference sequence). The CDR3 DNA follows: TGTGCCAGCAGCTGGAGCCCAGGGGTGGGCGACGAGCAGTACTTC. Amino acid sequence: CASSWSPGVGDEQYF.

This clonotype has more than one count but fewer than ten. The V and J genes are TRBV24-1 and TRBJ2-5, with a weak D call TRBD2 (6 bases). The germline V and J ends were trimmed by 3 bases and 4 bases, with 14 bases remaining between them. From germline, CDR1 is KGHDR and CDR2 SFDVKD. This CDR3 region has 15 residues. This CDR3 reads CATSDPGVGVETQYF. The CDR3 nucleotides are TGTGCCACCAGTGATCCGGGGGTGGGGGTAGAGACCCAGTACTTC.

This clonotype was found a few times. The V call is TRBV12-3 or TRBV12-4, the J call TRBJ1-1; D is unresolved. V gave up 4 bases and J gave up 11 bases, with 17 bases separating them. The CDR3 runs 13 residues. CDR3 residues: CASSSSRGGQAFF. As DNA, the CDR3 is TGTGCCAGCAGTTCGTCCCGGGGAGGGCAGGCTTTCTTT.

J is TRBJ2-3 and V is TRBV6-6, with 11 bases that match TRBD1. This CDR3 has 15 amino acids. Trimming took 2 bases from V and 6 from J; bases not matched to a gene: 4. CDR1 is MNHNY and CDR2 is SVGAGI in the germline V gene (reference sequence). The CDR3 reads CASSYGTGGMDTQYF. DNA of the CDR3: TGTGCCAGCAGTTACGGGACAGGGGGAATGGATACGCAGTATTTT.

The rearrangement uses TRBV5-1 and TRBJ2-3, with D perhaps matching TRBD2 (5 bases). In germline, CDR1 is SGHRS, CDR2 YFSETQ. The CDR3 runs to 17 residues. V lost 4 bases and J lost 2, with 20 bases in between. As DNA, the CDR3 is TGCGCCAGCAGCCCCACTAGAGGGCCGCCCGACACAGATACGCAGTATTTT. Translating it yields CASSPTRGPPDTDTQYF.

This clonotype was detected a few times. The chain employs TRBV7-8 and TRBJ1-1, with 8 bases fitting TRBD1. With V trimmed by 3 bases and J by 6 bases, 3 bases remained unmatched. The CDR3 totals 13 residues. Germline V lookup: CDR1 SGHVS, CDR2 FQNEAQ. CDR3: CASSLQGAAEAFF. The CDR3 coding sequence is TGTGCCAGCAGCTTGCAGGGGGCGGCTGAAGCTTTCTTT.